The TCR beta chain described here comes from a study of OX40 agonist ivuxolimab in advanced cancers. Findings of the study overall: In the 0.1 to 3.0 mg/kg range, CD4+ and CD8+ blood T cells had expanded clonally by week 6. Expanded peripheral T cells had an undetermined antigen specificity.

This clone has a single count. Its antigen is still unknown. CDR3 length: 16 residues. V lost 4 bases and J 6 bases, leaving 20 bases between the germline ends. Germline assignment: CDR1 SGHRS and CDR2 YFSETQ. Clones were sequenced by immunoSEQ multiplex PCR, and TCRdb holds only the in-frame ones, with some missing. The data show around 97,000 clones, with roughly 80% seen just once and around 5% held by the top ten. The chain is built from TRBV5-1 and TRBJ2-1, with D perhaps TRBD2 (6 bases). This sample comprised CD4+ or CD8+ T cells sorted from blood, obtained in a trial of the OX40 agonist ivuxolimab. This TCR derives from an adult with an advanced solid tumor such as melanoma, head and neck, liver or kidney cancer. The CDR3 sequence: CASSLPGLATGNEQFF. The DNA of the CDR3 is TGCGCCAGCAGCCTCCCGGGGCTAGCGACGGGCAATGAGCAGTTCTTC. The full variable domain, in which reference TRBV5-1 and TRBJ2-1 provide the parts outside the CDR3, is KAGVTQTPRYLIKTRGQQVTLSCSPISGHRSVSWYQQTPGQGLQFLFEYFSETQRNKGNFPGRFSGRQFSNSRSEMNVSTLELGDSALYLCASSLPGLATGNEQFFGPGTRLTVL.